This T cell receptor (beta chain) was found in a study of shared clonotypes between healthy human individuals. CDR1 and CDR2 from the germline V gene are SGHRS and YFSETQ. The CDR3 covers 19 residues. The ends lost 4 bases at V and 3 bases at J; junction bases unmatched: 12. Naive CD4+ cells were CD45RA-selected; the remaining cells were memory. This table comes from immunoSEQ multiplex PCR, and its TCRdb copy is limited to in-frame clones, with some not included. In the table there are some 360,000 clones, more than 60% of which are singletons. The chain couples TRBV5-1 to TRBJ2-1; 14 nucleotides line up with TRBD2. The sequence was obtained from a young man in good health. Sequencing was done on a sample of memory CD4+ T cells sorted from blood. Described subset: CD45RA-negative fraction. The CDR3 DNA reads TGCGCCAGCAGCGACGGGACTAGCGGGAGAGGATCTTACTACAATGAGCAGTTCTTC. This encodes CASSDGTSGRGSYYNEQFF.